These 22 T cell receptor beta chains came from one sample sequenced in a study of T cells in Graves' hyperthyroidism and ophthalmopathy (dated by TCRdb to the late 2010s). Library prep was done by multiplex PCR. The sample was run on an Illumina HiSeq 2000. Amplification of TCR beta CDR3 regions was carried out from RNA transcripts. For the first round of RT-PCR on the TCR CDR3, the HTBI primer set was used together with the Qiagen OneStep RT-PCR kit. Using fastp at Q25 and MiXCR, TCRdb reprocessed the public reads and kept productive beta chains. One record per CDR3 amino acid sequence lists the most common genes and DNA. Here the sample has about 580,000 distinct CDR3 sequences; 46% occur a single time. The ten largest clonotypes hold more than 7.5% of the sample. Sequenced sample: peripheral blood or thyroid tissue (not recorded which). These receptor sequences come from a woman between 18 and 30 years old with Graves' hyperthyroidism.

V is TRBV29-1 and J is TRBJ1-3; D is possibly TRBD1 (6 bases). V shed 0 bases and J shed 4 bases, with 10 bases lying between them. The CDR3 sequence is 14 residues long. Germline values: CDR1 SQVTM, CDR2 ANQGSEA. The chain's CDR3 is CSVEETGRGNTIYF. In nucleotides, the CDR3 is TGCAGCGTTGAAGAAACAGGGCGAGGAAACACCATATATTTT.

The gene calls are TRBV7-8 and TRBJ1-2, with D uncertain. V was cut by 8 bases and J by 2 bases, with 15 bases left in between. The germline V gene has CDR1 SGHVS and CDR2 FQNEAQ. This CDR3 is built from 14 residues. CDR3 protein: CASLDGSFNYGYTF. The CDR3 DNA reads as TGTGCCAGCTTAGATGGCAGTTTCAACTATGGCTACACCTTC.

V gene TRBV5-1 combines with J gene TRBJ2-3; D is unclear. There are 14 residues in the CDR3. Trimming shortened V by 6 bases and J by 0 bases, and 11 bases separated the two germline ends. Germline assignment: CDR1 SGHRS and CDR2 YFSETQ. CDR3 nucleotides: TGCGCCAGCACCCTTCAGACTAGCACAGATACGCAGTATTTT. Translating gives CASTLQTSTDTQYF. The variable domain in full, completed from reference TRBV5-1 and TRBJ2-3, reads KAGVTQTPRYLIKTRGQQVTLSCSPISGHRSVSWYQQTPGQGLQFLFEYFSETQRNKGNFPGRFSGRQFSNSRSEMNVSTLELGDSALYLCASTLQTSTDTQYFGPGTRLTVL.

The rearrangement joins TRBV11-3 to TRBJ1-6, with 9 positions matching TRBD1. This CDR3 has 15 residues. Germline CDR1 SGHNT, CDR2 YENEEA. V lost 3 bases to trimming and J lost 10 bases; unmatched junction nucleotides: 7. The CDR3 nucleotides read TGTGCCAGCAGCTTTGCGGGACAGGGAGAATCACCCCTCCACTTT. Amino acid sequence: CASSFAGQGESPLHF.

This clonotype was counted many times. The V call is TRBV12-3 or TRBV12-4, the J call TRBJ2-2, with 7 positions matching TRBD2. The CDR3 loop spans 16 amino acids. The V segment lost 6 bases and the J segment 1 base; nucleotides outside the gene matches: 8. CDR3 nucleotides: TGTGCCAGCAGCCCTCGGTGCGGGGGGAACACCGGGGAGCTGTTTTTT. Its translation is CASSPRCGGNTGELFF.

The J gene is TRBJ1-2, the V gene TRBV29-1; 7 positions agree with TRBD1. CDR1 is SQVTM, CDR2 ANQGSEA, per germline. This CDR3 contains 14 residues. J was trimmed by 4 bases and V by 8 bases; bases with no gene match: 13. For the CDR3, the DNA is TGCAGCAGTGAAGAAACAGGGGCCGGCTATGGCTACACCTTC. Translated, it gives CSSEETGAGYGYTF.

This clonotype appeared many times. The genes are TRBV14 and TRBJ2-5; 8 bases line up with TRBD2. Germline CDR1 and CDR2: SGHDN and FVKESK. V was pared by 0 bases and J by 6 bases, with 9 bases of the junction left unmatched. This CDR3 comprises 16 residues. CDR3 residues: CASSQDGAGGLKTQYF. CDR3 sequence (DNA): TGTGCCAGCAGCCAAGATGGGGCGGGAGGCCTGAAGACCCAGTACTTC.

This clonotype was seen repeatedly, ten times or more. This sequence joins TRBV12-3 or TRBV12-4 and TRBJ2-7; D not resolved. The V and J ends lost 3 bases and 3 bases respectively, with 12 bases between them. The CDR3 consists of 14 residues. In DNA, the CDR3 is TGTGCCAGCAGTTTCCGAGGAAAACACTACGAGCAGTACTTC. As protein: CASSFRGKHYEQYF.

This clonotype was observed a handful of times. The chain has TRBV20-1 and TRBJ1-2, with D hard to call. The CDR3 covers 10 residues. CDR1 is DFQATT and CDR2 is SNEGSKA in the germline V gene (reference sequence). Trimming cost V 8 bases and J 4 bases, with 8 bases left between them. CDR3 nucleotides: TGCAGTTACCAAGGCTATGGCTACACCTTC. As protein: CSYQGYGYTF.

The chain is built from TRBV9 and TRBJ2-7; perhaps D is TRBD1 or TRBD2 (6 bases each). This CDR3 contains 16 residues. The germline V and J ends were trimmed by 2 bases and 4 bases, with 19 bases remaining between them. The V gene's germline CDR1 is SGDLS and CDR2 YYNGEE. The CDR3 sequence: CASSVEGGTGVYEQYF. The CDR3 nucleotides are TGTGCCAGCAGCGTCGAGGGGGGAACAGGTGTGTACGAGCAGTACTTC.

This clonotype came up many times. The rearrangement links TRBV6-2 or TRBV6-3 to TRBJ1-1; 7 bases are a match to TRBD1. CDR1 is MNHEY, CDR2 SVGEGT, per germline. J gave up 4 bases and V 2 bases, and 4 bases lay outside the gene matches. This CDR3 comprises 14 residues. The CDR3 DNA is TGTGCCAGCAGTTACGTGACAGGGTGCACTGAAGCTTTCTTT. Translated, it gives CASSYVTGCTEAFF.

This clonotype was observed at least ten times. V usage is TRBV19 and J usage is TRBJ1-4; no clear D. This CDR3 has 13 amino acids. The germline CDR1 and CDR2 sequences are LNHDA and SQIVND (reference sequence). V was pared by 6 bases and J by 8 bases, with 13 bases between. This chain's CDR3 is CASRGNIAEKLFF. The CDR3 DNA reads TGTGCCAGTAGGGGAAACATTGCGGAAAAACTGTTTTTT.

V is TRBV10-3 and J is TRBJ1-5, with D tentatively TRBD1 (5 bases). The CDR3 is 14 amino acids. Germline CDR1 ENHRY, CDR2 SYGVKD. Trimming pared 11 bases from V and 7 bases from J, leaving 21 bases between. As DNA, the CDR3 is TGTGCCGTTGGGGGTAGAGCGGGACGGCAGCCCCAGCATTTT. It is translated as CAVGGRAGRQPQHF.

The chain links TRBV6-1 to TRBJ2-7; no firm D call. The germline V gene encodes CDR1 MNHNS and CDR2 SASEGT. Trimming stripped 5 bases from V and 4 bases from J, with 18 bases between. The CDR3 has 15 residues. The CDR3 sequence: CASSYSISPEYEQYF. The CDR3 region has the DNA TGTGCCAGCAGTTACTCGATTTCCCCAGAATACGAGCAGTACTTC.

This clonotype turned up a few times. The chain links TRBV6-6 to TRBJ2-3, with TRBD2 matching 12 bases. V lost 5 bases and J lost 0; bases outside the gene matches: 3. Per germline, CDR1 MNHNY and CDR2 SVGAGI (reference sequence). The length of the CDR3 is 16 residues. This chain's CDR3 is CASSLLAGGSTDTQYF. The CDR3 nucleotides read TGTGCCAGCAGTCTCCTAGCGGGAGGGAGCACAGATACGCAGTATTTT.

V is TRBV7-3 and J is TRBJ1-1, with 8 positions matching TRBD1. CDR1 and CDR2 (germline): SGHTA, FQGTGA. The CDR3 runs to 16 residues. V lost 5 bases to trimming and J lost 1 base; unmatched junction nucleotides: 9. The CDR3 sequence is CASSARTGMENTEAFF. The CDR3 DNA sequence: TGTGCCAGCAGCGCGCGGACAGGGATGGAGAACACTGAAGCTTTCTTT.

This clonotype was seen once. The V and J genes are TRBV29-1 and TRBJ2-2; 9 bases fit TRBD1. The CDR3 runs 17 residues. From germline, CDR1 is SQVTM and CDR2 ANQGSEA. Trimming removed 4 bases from V and 3 bases from J; junction bases left unmatched: 12. Here the CDR3 DNA reads TGCAGCGTTGCCACAGGGGGCAACTATGGCTACACCGGGGAGCTGTTTTTT. Protein product: CSVATGGNYGYTGELFF.

This clonotype came up many times. The chain uses TRBV5-1 and TRBJ1-4; 9 bases agree with TRBD1. This CDR3 is built from 15 residues. CDR1 is SGHRS and CDR2 is YFSETQ in the germline V gene. The V and J ends lost 4 bases and 7 bases, in that order; junction bases with no gene match: 8. The CDR3 here is CASSGTGGLFEKLFF. In nucleotides, the CDR3 is TGCGCCAGCAGCGGTACAGGGGGCCTGTTTGAAAAACTGTTTTTT.

For this clonotype: This may arise from a read error, as a much more abundant clone is one base away. The chain recombines TRBV12-3 or TRBV12-4 with TRBJ2-5; tentative D call: TRBD2 (6 bases). Between the trimmed V and J ends, which lost 7 bases and 7 bases, there was a span of 22 bases. The CDR3 totals 15 residues. The CDR3 DNA reads TGTGCCAGCACCCCTAGACTGATGGGAGGTGGGACCCAGTACTTC. Protein sequence: CASTPRLMGGGTQYF.

The chain couples TRBV19 to TRBJ2-5, with TRBD2 matching 7 bases. CDR1 LNHDA and CDR2 SQIVND come from the germline V gene (reference sequence). This CDR3 region has 14 residues. The V segment lost 6 bases and the J segment 5 bases; nucleotides outside the gene matches: 9. The CDR3 sequence is CASSLSGNGETQYF. The CDR3 DNA follows: TGTGCCAGTAGCCTCAGCGGGAACGGGGAGACCCAGTACTTC.

The chain uses TRBV5-1 and TRBJ2-5, with 10 nucleotides matching TRBD1. Germline CDR1 and CDR2: SGHRS and YFSETQ. V lost 0 bases and J lost 5; bases outside the gene matches: 10. The CDR3 extends over 17 amino acids. CDR3 in DNA: TGCGCCAGCAGCTTGGGGGTCCGTGGGACAGGGGATGAGACCCAGTACTTC. Protein product: CASSLGVRGTGDETQYF.

A note on this clonotype: A junction boundary mismatches the germline segment, possibly from a read error. The V and J genes are TRBV12-3 or TRBV12-4 and TRBJ1-2; D unclear. The CDR3 spans 13 residues. The DNA for the CDR3 is TGTGCCAGCAGTTTAGACAGCAACTATGGCTGCACCTTC. It codes for CASSLDSNYGCTF.